The 5 T cell receptor beta chains listed next were all sequenced from one sample in a study of blood T cell repertoires in COVID-19 (dated by TCRdb to the early 2020s). To prepare the library, the immunoSEQ multiplex PCR assay was applied. TCRdb holds this immuneACCESS table with in-frame rearrangements only. Some clones are missing; in checked studies, unresolved V genes explain under half, and the rest has no known cause. This sample lists about 80,000 clones; around 82% were detected once. Together, the top ten hold approximately 34% of the sample. Sequenced: peripheral blood. The receptors come from a man in his sixties with COVID-19, enrolled during active disease.

The chain carries TRBV19 and TRBJ1-1; 7 bases match TRBD1. J gave up 6 bases and V 8 bases, and 9 bases lay outside the gene matches. CDR3 length equals 13 residues. Germline V CDR1 and CDR2: LNHDA, SQIVND (reference sequence). The CDR3 here is CASGDRAGSEAFF. In nucleotides, the CDR3 is TGTGCCAGTGGAGACAGGGCGGGGTCTGAAGCTTTCTTT.

The chain combines TRBV2 with TRBJ2-2, with 11 nucleotides matching TRBD2. The V gene's germline CDR1 is SNHLY and CDR2 FYNNEI. The CDR3 runs 15 residues. V dropped 6 bases and J dropped 4; count of bases not matched to a gene: 4. This chain's CDR3 is CASSLTSGGTGELFF. CDR3 bases: TGTGCCAGCAGCCTTACTAGCGGGGGCACCGGGGAGCTGTTTTTT.

CDR3: CASSYLALDDEQFF. DNA of the CDR3: TGTGCCAGCAGTTACCTAGCCCTAGACGATGAGCAGTTCTTC. J is TRBJ2-1 and V is TRBV6-5, with D possibly being TRBD2 (5 bases). This CDR3 has 14 residues. Germline CDR1 MNHEY, CDR2 SVGAGI. The V gene lost 2 bases and the J gene lost 8 bases, with 13 bases spanning the gap.

The sample holds a few counts of this clone. The chain has TRBV11-3 and TRBJ2-2, with TRBD1 matching 7 bases. Looked up from germline, CDR1 is SGHNT and CDR2 is YENEEA. The length of the CDR3 is 14 residues. With 4 bases clipped from V and 5 bases from J, the junction kept 4 bases outside the gene matches. The CDR3 sequence is CASSSGQSTGELFF. CDR3 coding DNA: TGTGCCAGCAGCTCGGGACAGAGTACCGGGGAGCTGTTTTTT.

The rearrangement joins TRBV5-1 to TRBJ1-4, with D maybe TRBD1 (6 bases). The V end was cut by 5 bases, the J end by 2 bases, with 13 bases between. This CDR3 spans 15 amino acids. Per germline, CDR1 SGHRS and CDR2 YFSETQ. This CDR3 is CASRPGTRTNEKLFF. DNA of the CDR3: TGCGCCAGCAGGCCCGGGACACGGACTAATGAAAAACTGTTTTTT. The full variable domain, rest sourced from reference TRBV5-1 and TRBJ1-4, is KAGVTQTPRYLIKTRGQQVTLSCSPISGHRSVSWYQQTPGQGLQFLFEYFSETQRNKGNFPGRFSGRQFSNSRSEMNVSTLELGDSALYLCASRPGTRTNEKLFFGSGTQLSVL.